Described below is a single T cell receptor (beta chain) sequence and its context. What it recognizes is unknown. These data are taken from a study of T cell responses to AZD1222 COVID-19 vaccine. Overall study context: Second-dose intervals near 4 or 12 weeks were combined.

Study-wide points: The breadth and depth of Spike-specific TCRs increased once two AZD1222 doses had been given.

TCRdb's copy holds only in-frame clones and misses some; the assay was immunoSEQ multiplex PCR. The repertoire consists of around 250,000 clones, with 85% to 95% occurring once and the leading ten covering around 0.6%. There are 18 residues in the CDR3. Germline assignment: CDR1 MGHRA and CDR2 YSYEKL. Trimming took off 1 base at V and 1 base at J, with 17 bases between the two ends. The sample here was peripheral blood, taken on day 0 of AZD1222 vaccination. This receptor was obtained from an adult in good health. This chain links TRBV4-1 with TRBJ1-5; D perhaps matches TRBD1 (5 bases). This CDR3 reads CASSQGAWDGGSNQPQHF. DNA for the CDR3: TGCGCCAGCAGCCAAGGGGCCTGGGACGGAGGCAGCAATCAGCCCCAGCATTTT.